Listed below are T cell receptor beta chains from one sample, sequenced in a study of T cells in Graves' hyperthyroidism and ophthalmopathy. TCRdb analysed the multiplex PCR reads with MiXCR anew, one entry per CDR3 protein. The sample has hundreds of thousands of distinct CDR3 sequences; 15% to 20% are singletons. Sample: blood. These receptors were taken from a man aged 35 to 55 with Graves' ophthalmopathy. CDR3s include the opening cysteine and the closing phenylalanine or tryptophan. A D gene is named only where the DNA matches it firmly. Where a row states a size, it is once, few, many or the class of an expanded clone; other rows omit it.

V gene	clone size	D gene	J gene	CDR3 protein	CDR3 DNA
TRBV3-1	few	-	TRBJ1-1	CASSQDAGRVNTEAFF	TGTGCCAGCAGCCAAGATGCTGGTAGAGTGAACACTGAAGCTTTCTTT
TRBV20-1	many	TRBD1	TRBJ2-4	CSASPGQGRNIQYF	TGCAGTGCTAGTCCCGGACAGGGGAGGAACATTCAGTACTTC
TRBV28	many	-	TRBJ1-1	CASSRLAWGTEAFF	TGTGCCAGCAGCCGACTGGCCTGGGGCACTGAAGCTTTCTTT
TRBV15	few	-	TRBJ2-7	CATMVVEQYF	TGTGCCACCATGGTCGTGGAGCAGTACTTC
TRBV7-2	many	-	TRBJ2-7	CASSLIGSGQYF	TGTGCCAGCAGCTTAATAGGTAGCGGGCAGTACTTC
TRBV10-3	few	TRBD2	TRBJ2-1	CAIAGTSGRESYNEQFF	TGTGCCATAGCCGGGACTAGCGGGAGGGAGTCCTACAATGAGCAGTTCTTC
TRBV4-1	few	-	TRBJ1-5	CASSRELGQPQHF	TGCGCCAGCAGCCGCGAGCTTGGGCAGCCCCAGCATTTT
TRBV19	-	-	TRBJ1-4	CASSIIEGSNEKLFF	TGTGCCAGTAGTATAATCGAGGGCTCTAATGAAAAACTGTTTTTT
TRBV3-1	few	TRBD1	TRBJ2-5	CASSKDRGISEETQYF	TGTGCCAGCAGCAAGGACAGGGGGATTAGTGAAGAGACCCAGTACTTC
TRBV11-1	few	-	TRBJ2-3	CASSLDGGREKTQYF	TGTGCCAGCAGCTTAGATGGGGGGAGAGAAAAGACGCAGTATTTT
TRBV20-1	many	TRBD2	TRBJ2-3	CSARGVAGVTDTQYF	TGCAGTGCTAGGGGAGTAGCGGGAGTTACAGATACGCAGTATTTT
TRBV3-1	-	-	TRBJ2-7	CASSGFLASSYEQYF	TGTGCCAGCAGCGGGTTCCTAGCGAGCTCCTACGAGCAGTACTTC
TRBV6-1	-	-	TRBJ2-7	CASSPQGGGGELYF	TGTGCCAGCAGTCCCCAGGGAGGGGGCGGGGAGCTGTACTTC
TRBV2	few	-	TRBJ2-1	CASSAPEGSSYNEQFF	TGTGCCAGCAGTGCTCCCGAGGGGAGCTCCTACAATGAGCAGTTCTTC
TRBV18	few	-	TRBJ1-1	CASLNGHLNTEAFF	TGTGCCAGCTTGAATGGACACCTGAACACTGAAGCTTTCTTT
TRBV7-2	many	-	TRBJ2-1	CASSLLPLSGSSYNEQFF	TGTGCCAGCAGCCTTTTACCCCTTAGCGGTAGCTCCTACAATGAGCAGTTCTTC
TRBV12-3/TRBV12-4	many	TRBD2	TRBJ2-3	CASRTSGEGTDTQYF	TGTGCCAGCAGGACTAGCGGGGAAGGCACAGATACGCAGTATTTT
TRBV5-1	few	-	TRBJ1-2	CASSLEGLSYTF	TGCGCCAGCAGCTTGGAAGGGCTAAGCTACACCTTC
TRBV12-3/TRBV12-4	-	-	TRBJ2-3	CASSYAGRTLGTDTQYF	TGTGCCAGCAGTTACGCTGGCAGGACTTTGGGCACAGATACGCAGTATTTT
TRBV5-1	many	-	TRBJ2-1	CASSLASGYNEQFF	TGCGCCAGCAGCTTGGCCAGCGGGTACAATGAGCAGTTCTTC
TRBV16	-	TRBD1	TRBJ1-2	CASSPRGGQDRVYGYTF	TGTGCCAGCAGCCCTCGGGGGGGACAGGACCGGGTCTATGGCTACACCTTC
TRBV7-2	-	-	TRBJ1-2	CASSLTETTYGYTF	TGTGCCAGCAGCTTAACAGAGACAACCTATGGCTACACCTTC
TRBV5-5	-	-	TRBJ1-5	CASSSTAQFQPQHF	TGTGCCAGCAGCTCCACGGCACAATTCCAGCCCCAGCATTTT
TRBV9	-	TRBD1	TRBJ2-3	CASSAGQNTDTQYF	TGTGCCAGCAGCGCGGGACAGAACACAGATACGCAGTATTTT
TRBV20-1	-	-	TRBJ1-1	CSARVGARDTEAFF	TGCAGTGCTAGAGTTGGGGCACGGGACACTGAAGCTTTCTTT
TRBV2	many	TRBD2	TRBJ2-1	CASSDPSGGLYNEQFF	TGTGCCAGCAGTGACCCTAGCGGGGGCCTCTACAATGAGCAGTTCTTC
TRBV2	many	-	TRBJ1-1	CASMRSSDTEAFF	TGTGCCAGCATGAGGAGTTCAGACACTGAAGCTTTCTTT
TRBV18	few	-	TRBJ2-5	CASSSIPRASGETQYF	TGTGCCAGCTCATCCATACCCCGGGCCAGTGGAGAGACCCAGTACTTC
TRBV27	-	-	TRBJ2-1	CASSSPQTDWTNEQFF	TGTGCCAGCAGTTCCCCCCAGACAGACTGGACCAATGAGCAGTTCTTC
TRBV11-2	many	-	TRBJ1-1	CASSLAHLNTEAFF	TGTGCCAGCAGCTTAGCCCATTTGAACACTGAAGCTTTCTTT